The rows below give T cell receptor beta chains drawn from one sample of a study of blood T cell repertoires in COVID-19. Sequencing used immunoSEQ multiplex PCR; TCRdb keeps in-frame clones, though not all of them. The sample includes 200,000 or so clones, 79% of them seen just once. The sequencing sample was made of peripheral blood. Every receptor here comes from a man in his 60s with active or convalescent COVID-19. CDR3s include the opening cysteine and the closing phenylalanine or tryptophan. A D gene is named only where the DNA matches it firmly.

>TRBV6-5|TRBJ1-1|TRBD1
CASTKDRGAVEAFF
TGTGCCAGCACCAAGGACAGGGGGGCCGTTGAAGCTTTCTTT
>TRBV7-3|TRBJ2-5|TRBD1
CASSPWGQGAQETQYF
TGTGCCAGCAGCCCGTGGGGCCAGGGGGCCCAAGAGACCCAGTACTTC
>TRBV7-2|TRBJ1-6|TRBD1
CASSSRQGASNSPLHF
TGTGCCAGCAGCTCGCGACAGGGGGCGAGTAATTCACCCCTCCACTTT
>TRBV5-5|TRBJ2-3|-
CASSLAVILRRIGSTDTQYF
TGTGCCAGCAGCTTGGCCGTCATCCTGCGGAGGATAGGGAGCACAGATACGCAGTATTTT
>TRBV6-1|TRBJ1-2|-
CASSEVGTRGNYGYTF
TGTGCCAGCAGTGAAGTAGGAACGCGAGGGAACTATGGCTACACCTTC
>TRBV3-1/TRBV3-2|TRBJ1-3|-
CASSQVQNPSGNTIYF
TGTGCCAGCAGCCAAGTGCAGAACCCCTCTGGAAACACCATATATTTT
>TRBV10-3|TRBJ1-1|TRBD1
CAISRDRGTEAFF
TGTGCCATCAGCCGGGACAGGGGTACTGAAGCTTTCTTT
>TRBV18|TRBJ1-1|-
CASSPQLNTEAFF
TGTGCCAGCTCACCACAGCTGAACACTGAAGCTTTCTTT
>TRBV5-1|TRBJ1-2|TRBD1
CASSRTGGHGYTF
TGCGCCAGCAGCCGGACAGGGGGCCATGGCTACACCTTC
>TRBV21-1|TRBJ1-1|-
CASSKGRGRYTEAFF
TGTGCCAGCAGCAAAGGGCGGGGAAGATACACTGAAGCTTTCTTT